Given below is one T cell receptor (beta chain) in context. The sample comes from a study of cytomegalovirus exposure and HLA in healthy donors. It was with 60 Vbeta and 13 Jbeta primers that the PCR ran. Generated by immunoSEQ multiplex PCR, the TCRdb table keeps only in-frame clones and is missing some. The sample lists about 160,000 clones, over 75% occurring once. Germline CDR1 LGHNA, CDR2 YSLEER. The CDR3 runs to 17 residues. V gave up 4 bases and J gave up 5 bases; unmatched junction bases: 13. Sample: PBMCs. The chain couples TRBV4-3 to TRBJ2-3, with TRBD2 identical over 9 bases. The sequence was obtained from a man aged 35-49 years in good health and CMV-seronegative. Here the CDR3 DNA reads TGCGCCAGCAGCCGTAATCCGGCGGGGGGGCCAGGAGATACGCAGTATTTT. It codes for CASSRNPAGGPGDTQYF.